This T cell receptor (beta chain) was captured by sequencing in a study of cytomegalovirus exposure and HLA in healthy donors. On this clone itself: It is unclear where the CDR3 begins or ends on the DNA, so no DNA is shown, and the CDR3 is as TCRdb lists it.

PCR was performed using 60 Vbeta and 13 Jbeta primers. Libraries were prepared by immunoSEQ multiplex PCR; TCRdb keeps only in-frame clonotypes and omits some of them. This table has 92,000 or so clones, roughly 63% appearing once. Germline CDR1 and CDR2: MDHEN and SYDVKM. Ends included, the CDR3 has 15 residues. The rearrangement joins TRBV28 to TRBJ1-6; the D segment call TRBD1 is taken from the table without a DNA check. The TCR originated in a woman aged 45-60 years in good health and CMV-seropositive. Material: PBMCs. CDR3 amino acids: CASSFGSGLLTPLHF.